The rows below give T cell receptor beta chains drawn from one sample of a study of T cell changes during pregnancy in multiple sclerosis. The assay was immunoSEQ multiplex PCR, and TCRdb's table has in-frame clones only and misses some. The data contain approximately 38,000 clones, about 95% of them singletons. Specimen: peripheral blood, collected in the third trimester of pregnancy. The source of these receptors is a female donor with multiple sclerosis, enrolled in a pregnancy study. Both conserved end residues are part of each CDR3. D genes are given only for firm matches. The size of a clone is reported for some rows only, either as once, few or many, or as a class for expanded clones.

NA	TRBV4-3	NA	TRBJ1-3	CASSLEQGASGNTIYF	TGCGCCAGCAGCCTCGAACAGGGTGCTAGTGGAAACACCATATATTTT
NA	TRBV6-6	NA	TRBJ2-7	CASQINYEQYF	TGTGCCAGCCAGATCAACTACGAGCAGTACTTC
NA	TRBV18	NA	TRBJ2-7	CASSPDLLAGYEQYF	TGTGCCAGCTCACCAGATCTCCTAGCAGGCTACGAGCAGTACTTC
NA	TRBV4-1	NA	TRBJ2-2	CASKGGGAGELFF	TGCGCCAGCAAAGGGGGGGGAGCCGGGGAGCTGTTTTTT
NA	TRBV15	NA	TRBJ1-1	CATSPGSWNTEAFF	TGTGCCACCAGTCCAGGGTCGTGGAACACTGAAGCTTTCTTT
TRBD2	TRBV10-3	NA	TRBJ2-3	CAISESRLPSGSTDTQYF	TGTGCCATCAGTGAGTCGAGGTTGCCTAGCGGGAGCACAGATACGCAGTATTTT
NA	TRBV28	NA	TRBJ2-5	CASSPFFQGLAPKMTQYF	TGTGCCAGCAGTCCTTTCTTTCAGGGTTTAGCACCCAAGATGACCCAGTACTTC
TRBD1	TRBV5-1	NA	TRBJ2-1	CASSGGTGGYEQFF	TGCGCCAGCAGCGGGGGGACAGGGGGATATGAGCAGTTCTTC
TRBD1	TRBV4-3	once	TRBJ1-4	CASSQERDREGPNEKLFF	TGCGCCAGCAGCCAAGAACGGGACAGGGAAGGTCCGAATGAAAAACTGTTTTTT
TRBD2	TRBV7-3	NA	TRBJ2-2	CASSPRGTSGRTGELFF	TGTGCCAGCAGCCCCCGGGGGACTAGCGGCCGCACCGGGGAGCTGTTTTTT
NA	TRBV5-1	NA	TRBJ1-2	CASSLEGGQGKRGYTF	TGCGCCAGCAGCTTGGAAGGCGGCCAGGGGAAGAGAGGCTACACCTTC
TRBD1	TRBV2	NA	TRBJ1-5	CASRSGQWNQPQHF	TGTGCCAGCAGATCGGGACAGTGGAATCAGCCCCAGCATTTT
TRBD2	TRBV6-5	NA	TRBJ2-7	CASRYGLAGGYEQYF	TGTGCCAGCAGGTACGGACTAGCGGGAGGATACGAGCAGTACTTC
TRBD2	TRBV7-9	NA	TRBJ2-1	CASSSGLAGGDEQFF	TGTGCCAGCAGCTCGGGACTAGCGGGGGGAGATGAGCAGTTCTTC
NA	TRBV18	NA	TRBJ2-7	CASSPRRDRVPYEQYF	TGTGCCAGCTCACCACGGCGGGACCGAGTGCCCTACGAGCAGTACTTC
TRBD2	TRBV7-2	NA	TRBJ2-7	CASSPGGLEQYF	TGTGCCAGCAGCCCGGGGGGTCTCGAGCAGTACTTC
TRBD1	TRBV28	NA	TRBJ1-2	CASSSGTVYGYTF	TGTGCCAGCAGCTCCGGGACAGTCTATGGCTACACCTTC
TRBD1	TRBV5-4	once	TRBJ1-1	CASSLDRGRTEAFF	TGTGCCAGCAGCTTGGACAGGGGACGCACTGAAGCTTTCTTT
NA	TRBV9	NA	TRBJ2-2	CASSVGLLHTGELFF	TGTGCCAGCAGCGTAGGTTTACTGCACACCGGGGAGCTGTTTTTT
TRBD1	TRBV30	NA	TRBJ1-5	CAWSPGGEPQHF	TGTGCCTGGAGTCCAGGGGGTGAGCCCCAGCATTTT